The T cell receptor beta chain described here comes from a study of cytomegalovirus exposure and HLA in healthy donors. Overall study findings and caveats: Previous analysis showed most TCR beta V segments were productive about 87% or about 30% of the time.

The PCR was carried out with 60 Vbeta primers and 13 Jbeta primers. Here immunoSEQ multiplex PCR was the method, and the copy in TCRdb shows in-frame clones only, minus some. The table includes 150,000 to 200,000 clones, 75% detected once. Healthy bone marrow donors made up the donor group. Concerning this clone: The antigen remains undetermined.

Sequences were obtained from PBMCs. This sequence was found in a woman aged 50 to 65 in good health and CMV-seropositive.

The CDR3 bases are TGTGCCTGGAGTAGGGGTTCGAACACCGGGGAGCTGTTTTTT. Encoded protein: CAWSRGSNTGELFF. The chain employs TRBV30 and TRBJ2-2; maybe TRBD1 (5 bases). The germline CDR1 and CDR2 sequences are GTSNPN and SVGIG (reference sequence). The CDR3 covers 14 residues. The V and J ends lost 2 bases and 0 bases respectively, with 7 bases between them.